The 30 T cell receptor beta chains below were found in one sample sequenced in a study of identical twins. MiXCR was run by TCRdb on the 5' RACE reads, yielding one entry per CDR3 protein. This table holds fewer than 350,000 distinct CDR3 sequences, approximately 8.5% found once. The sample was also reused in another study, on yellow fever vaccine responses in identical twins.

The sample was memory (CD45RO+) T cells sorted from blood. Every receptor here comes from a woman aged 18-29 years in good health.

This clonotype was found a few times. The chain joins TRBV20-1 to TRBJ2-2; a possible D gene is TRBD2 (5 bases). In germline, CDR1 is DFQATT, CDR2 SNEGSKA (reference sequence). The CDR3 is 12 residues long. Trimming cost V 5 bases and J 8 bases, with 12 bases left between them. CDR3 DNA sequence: TGCAGTGCTCCCCGGGGTAGTGGGGAGCTGTTTTTT. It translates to CSAPRGSGELFF.

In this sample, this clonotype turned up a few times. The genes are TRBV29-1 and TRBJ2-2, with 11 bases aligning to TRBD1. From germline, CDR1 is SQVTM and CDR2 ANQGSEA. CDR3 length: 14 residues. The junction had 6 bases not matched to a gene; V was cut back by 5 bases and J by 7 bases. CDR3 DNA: TGCAGCGTTCGGACAGGGGGCGGGATCGGGGAGCTGTTTTTT. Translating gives CSVRTGGGIGELFF.

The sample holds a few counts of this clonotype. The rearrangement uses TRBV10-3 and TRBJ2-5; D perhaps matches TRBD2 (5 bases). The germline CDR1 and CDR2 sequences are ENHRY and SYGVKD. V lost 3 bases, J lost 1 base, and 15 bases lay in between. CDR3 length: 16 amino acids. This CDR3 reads CAISDPSSRGQETQYF. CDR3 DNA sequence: TGTGCCATCAGTGATCCGAGCTCACGGGGCCAAGAGACCCAGTACTTC.

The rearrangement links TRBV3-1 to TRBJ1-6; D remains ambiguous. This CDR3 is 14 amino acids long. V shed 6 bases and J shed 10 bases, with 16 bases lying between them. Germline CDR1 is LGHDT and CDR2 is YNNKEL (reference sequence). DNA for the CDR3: TGTGCCAGCAGACCCGGCGAGGGTTCGTCACCCCTCCACTTT. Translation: CASRPGEGSSPLHF.

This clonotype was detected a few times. The CDR3 coding sequence is TGTGCCAGCAGCGGAGACAGGTTCTCCTCCTACAATGAGCAGTTCTTC. It is translated as CASSGDRFSSYNEQFF. V gene TRBV7-6 combines with J gene TRBJ2-1, with D possibly matching TRBD1 (6 bases). The CDR3 totals 16 residues. CDR1 and CDR2 from the germline V gene are SGHVS and FNYEAQ. Trimming stripped 5 bases from V and 0 bases from J, with 14 bases between.

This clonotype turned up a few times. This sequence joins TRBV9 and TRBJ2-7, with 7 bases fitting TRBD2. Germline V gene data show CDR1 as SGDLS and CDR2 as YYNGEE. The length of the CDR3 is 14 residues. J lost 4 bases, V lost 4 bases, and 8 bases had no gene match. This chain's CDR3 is CASSPDGGVYEQYF. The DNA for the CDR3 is TGTGCCAGCAGCCCCGATGGGGGGGTATACGAGCAGTACTTC.

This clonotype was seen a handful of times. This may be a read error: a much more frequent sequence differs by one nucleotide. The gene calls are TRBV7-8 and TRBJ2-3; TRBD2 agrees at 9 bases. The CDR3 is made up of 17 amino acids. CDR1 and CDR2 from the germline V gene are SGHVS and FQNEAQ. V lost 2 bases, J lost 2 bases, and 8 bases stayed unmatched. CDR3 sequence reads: CASSLLAGFFSTDTQYF. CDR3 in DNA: TGTGCCAGCAGCTTACTAGCGGGGTTTTTTTCCACAGATACGCAGTATTTT.

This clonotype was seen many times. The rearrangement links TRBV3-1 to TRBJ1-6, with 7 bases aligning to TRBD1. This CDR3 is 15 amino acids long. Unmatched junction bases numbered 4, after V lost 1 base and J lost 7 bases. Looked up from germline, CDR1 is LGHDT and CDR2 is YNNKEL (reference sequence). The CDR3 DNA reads TGTGCCAGCAGCCAAGGACCGGGACAGAATTCACCCCTCCACTTT. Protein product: CASSQGPGQNSPLHF.

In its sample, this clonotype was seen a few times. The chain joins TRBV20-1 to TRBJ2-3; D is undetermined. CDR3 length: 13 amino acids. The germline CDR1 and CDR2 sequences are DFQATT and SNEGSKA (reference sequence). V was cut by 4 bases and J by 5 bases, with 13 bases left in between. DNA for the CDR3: TGCAGTGCTATTTCCGTCGACCTAGATACGCAGTATTTT. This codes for CSAISVDLDTQYF.

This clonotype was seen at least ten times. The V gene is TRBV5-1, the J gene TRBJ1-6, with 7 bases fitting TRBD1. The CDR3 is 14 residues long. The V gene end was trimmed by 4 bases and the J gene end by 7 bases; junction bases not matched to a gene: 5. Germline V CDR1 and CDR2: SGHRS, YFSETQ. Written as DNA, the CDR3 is TGCGCCAGCAGCCTGACAGGGTTCAATTCACCCCTCCACTTT. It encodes CASSLTGFNSPLHF.

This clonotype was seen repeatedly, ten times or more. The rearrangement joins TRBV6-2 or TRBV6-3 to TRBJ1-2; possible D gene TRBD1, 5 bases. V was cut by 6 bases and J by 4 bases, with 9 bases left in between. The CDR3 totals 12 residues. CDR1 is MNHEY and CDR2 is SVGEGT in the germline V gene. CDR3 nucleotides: TGTGCCAGCAGCGGACACCTCTATGGCTACACCTTC. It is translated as CASSGHLYGYTF.

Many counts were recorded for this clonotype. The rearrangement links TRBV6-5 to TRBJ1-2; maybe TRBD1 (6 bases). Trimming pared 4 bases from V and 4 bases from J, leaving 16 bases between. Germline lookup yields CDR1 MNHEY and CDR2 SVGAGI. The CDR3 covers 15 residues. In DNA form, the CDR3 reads TGTGCCAGCAGTTCCTGGCGAGGGGGGTTCTATGGCTACACCTTC. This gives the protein CASSSWRGGFYGYTF.

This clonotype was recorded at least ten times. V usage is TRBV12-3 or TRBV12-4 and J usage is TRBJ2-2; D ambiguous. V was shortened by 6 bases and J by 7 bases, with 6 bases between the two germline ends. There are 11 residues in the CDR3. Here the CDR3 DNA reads TGTGCCAGCAGGTATCGCGGGGAGCTGTTTTTT. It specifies CASRYRGELFF.

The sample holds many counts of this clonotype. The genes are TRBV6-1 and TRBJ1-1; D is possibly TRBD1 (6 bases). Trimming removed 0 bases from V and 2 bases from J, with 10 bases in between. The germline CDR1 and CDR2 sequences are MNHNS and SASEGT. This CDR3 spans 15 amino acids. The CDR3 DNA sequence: TGTGCCAGCAGTGAAGCGCCGGGACACAACACTGAAGCTTTCTTT. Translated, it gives CASSEAPGHNTEAFF.

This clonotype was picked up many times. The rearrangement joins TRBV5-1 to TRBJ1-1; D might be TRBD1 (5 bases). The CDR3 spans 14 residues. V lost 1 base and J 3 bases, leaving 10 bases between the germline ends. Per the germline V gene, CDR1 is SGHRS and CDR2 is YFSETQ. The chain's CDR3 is CASSLWGIDTEAFF. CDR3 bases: TGCGCCAGCAGCTTGTGGGGGATCGACACTGAAGCTTTCTTT.

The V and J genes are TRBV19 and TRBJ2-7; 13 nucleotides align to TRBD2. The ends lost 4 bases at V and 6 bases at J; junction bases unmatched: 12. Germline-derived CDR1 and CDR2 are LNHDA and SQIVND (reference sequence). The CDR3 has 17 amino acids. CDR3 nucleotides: TGTGCCAGTAGTAAAACGCAGGGACTAGCGGGAAACAGCGAGCAGTACTTC. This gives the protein CASSKTQGLAGNSEQYF.

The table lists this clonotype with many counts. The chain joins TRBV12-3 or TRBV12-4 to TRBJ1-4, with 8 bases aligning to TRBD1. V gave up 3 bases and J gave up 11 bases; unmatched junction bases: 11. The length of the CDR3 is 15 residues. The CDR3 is CASSLGQVGVGKLFF. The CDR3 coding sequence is TGTGCCAGCAGTTTGGGACAGGTGGGAGTTGGGAAACTGTTTTTT.

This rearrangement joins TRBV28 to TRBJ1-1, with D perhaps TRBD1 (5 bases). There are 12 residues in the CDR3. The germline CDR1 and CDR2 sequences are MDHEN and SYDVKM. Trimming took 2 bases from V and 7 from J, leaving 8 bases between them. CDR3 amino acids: CASSLRQGEAFF. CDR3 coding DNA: TGTGCCAGCAGTTTACGGCAGGGTGAAGCTTTCTTT.

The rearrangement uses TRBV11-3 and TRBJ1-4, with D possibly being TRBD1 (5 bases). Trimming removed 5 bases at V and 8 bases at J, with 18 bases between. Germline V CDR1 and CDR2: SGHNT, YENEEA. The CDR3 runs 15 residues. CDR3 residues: CASSPGDSGGEKLFF. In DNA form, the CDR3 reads TGTGCCAGCAGCCCCGGGGACTCTGGGGGAGAAAAACTGTTTTTT.

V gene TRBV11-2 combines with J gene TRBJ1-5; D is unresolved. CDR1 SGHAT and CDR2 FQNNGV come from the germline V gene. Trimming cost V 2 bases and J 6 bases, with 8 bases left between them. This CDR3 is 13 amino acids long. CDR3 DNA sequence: TGTGCCAGCAGCTTATGGGAGGGTCAGCCCCAGCATTTT. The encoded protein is CASSLWEGQPQHF.

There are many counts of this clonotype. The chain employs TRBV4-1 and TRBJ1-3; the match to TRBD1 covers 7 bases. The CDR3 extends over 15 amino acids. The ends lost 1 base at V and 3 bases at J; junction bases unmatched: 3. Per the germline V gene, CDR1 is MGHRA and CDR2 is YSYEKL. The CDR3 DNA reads TGCGCCAGCAGCCAAGGCAGGGGGTATGGAAACACCATATATTTT. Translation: CASSQGRGYGNTIYF.

In nucleotides, the CDR3 is TGTGCCACCAGCAGAGATCTTCGCGGGGCGGGTGAGACCCAGTACTTC. Translation gives CATSRDLRGAGETQYF. V gene TRBV15 combines with J gene TRBJ2-5; a possible D gene is TRBD2 (6 bases). Looked up from germline, CDR1 is LNHNV and CDR2 is YYDKDF (reference sequence). With 0 bases removed from V and 5 bases from J, the gap between germline ends came to 16 bases. The length of the CDR3 is 16 residues. Supplemented by reference TRBV15 and TRBJ2-5, the full variable domain reads DAMVIQNPRYQVTQFGKPVTLSCSQTLNHNVMYWYQQKSSQAPKLLFHYYDKDFNNEADTPDNFQSRRPNTSFCFLDIRSPGLGDTAMYLCATSRDLRGAGETQYFGPGTRLLVL.

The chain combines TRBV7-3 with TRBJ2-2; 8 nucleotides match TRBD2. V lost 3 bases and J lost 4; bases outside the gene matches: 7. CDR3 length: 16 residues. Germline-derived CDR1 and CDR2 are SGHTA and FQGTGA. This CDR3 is CASSFGLAGSTGELFF. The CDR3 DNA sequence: TGTGCCAGCAGCTTTGGGCTAGCGGGTAGCACCGGGGAGCTGTTTTTT.

CDR3 DNA: TGTGCCAGTAAGGGGGGACAGATAAACACCGGGGAGCTGTTTTTT. As protein: CASKGGQINTGELFF. This chain uses TRBV19 with TRBJ2-2; tentative D call: TRBD1 (7 bases). The CDR3 is 15 amino acids. Trimming pared 7 bases from V and 2 bases from J, leaving 14 bases between. Germline-derived CDR1 and CDR2 are LNHDA and SQIVND (reference sequence).

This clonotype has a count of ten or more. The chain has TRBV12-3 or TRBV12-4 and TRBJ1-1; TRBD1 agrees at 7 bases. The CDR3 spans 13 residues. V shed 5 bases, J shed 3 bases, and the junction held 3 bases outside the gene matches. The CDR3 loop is CASSTDRDTEAFF. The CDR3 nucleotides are TGTGCCAGCAGTACCGACAGGGACACTGAAGCTTTCTTT.

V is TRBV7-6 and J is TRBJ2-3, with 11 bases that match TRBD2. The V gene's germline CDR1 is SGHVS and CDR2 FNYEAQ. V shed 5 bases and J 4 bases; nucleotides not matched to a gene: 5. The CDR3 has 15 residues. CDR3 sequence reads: CASSQTSGASDTQYF. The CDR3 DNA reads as TGTGCCAGCAGCCAGACTAGCGGGGCCTCAGATACGCAGTATTTT.

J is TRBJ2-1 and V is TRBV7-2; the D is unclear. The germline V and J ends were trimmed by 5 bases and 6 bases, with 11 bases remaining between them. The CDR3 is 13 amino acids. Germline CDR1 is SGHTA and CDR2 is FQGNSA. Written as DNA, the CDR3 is TGTGCCAGCAGCCAAAGGTGGGGCAATGAGCAGTTCTTC. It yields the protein CASSQRWGNEQFF.

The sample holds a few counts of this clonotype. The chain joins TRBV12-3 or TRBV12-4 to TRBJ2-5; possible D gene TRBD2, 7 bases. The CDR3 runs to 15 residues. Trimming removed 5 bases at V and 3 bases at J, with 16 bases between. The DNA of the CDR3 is TGTGCCAGCAGTGTTCGAGGGGGGGAGGAAGAGACCCAGTACTTC. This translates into CASSVRGGEEETQYF.

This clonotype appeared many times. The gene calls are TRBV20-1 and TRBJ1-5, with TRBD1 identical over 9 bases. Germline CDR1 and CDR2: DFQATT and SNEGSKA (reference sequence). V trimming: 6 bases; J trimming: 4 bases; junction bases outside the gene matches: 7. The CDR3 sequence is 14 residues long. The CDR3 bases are TGCAGTGCAACGACAGGGGGGGGAAATCAGCCCCAGCATTTT. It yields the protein CSATTGGGNQPQHF.

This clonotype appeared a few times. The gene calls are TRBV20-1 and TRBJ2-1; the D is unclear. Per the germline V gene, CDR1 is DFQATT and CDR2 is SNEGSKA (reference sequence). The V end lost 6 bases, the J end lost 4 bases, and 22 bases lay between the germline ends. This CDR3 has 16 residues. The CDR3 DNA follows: TGCAGTGCCCCCCGGGCGACACCCGAGAGTTACAATGAGCAGTTCTTC. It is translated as CSAPRATPESYNEQFF.